Sequencing of this TCR beta chain was carried out in a study of shared clonotypes between healthy human individuals. The authors divided CD4+ cells into CD45RA+ naive and CD45RA-negative memory subsets. Replicate sorted-subset PCRs were loaded with 150 to 250 ng DNA, tens of thousands of T cell genomes. Data came from immunoSEQ multiplex PCR; TCRdb stores just in-frame clones and leaves some out. The table shows about 730,000 clones, with over 60% occurring only once. This clone was observed a handful of times. Since a far larger clone is one base different, this is likely a read error. Within the sample, other DNA sequences also encode this same CDR3. J was trimmed by 0 bases and V by 5 bases; bases with no gene match: 4. Per germline, CDR1 SGHTA and CDR2 FQGTGA. CDR3 length: 15 residues.

This TCR came from a woman between 25 and 40 years old in good health. V is TRBV7-3 and J is TRBJ2-1; 7 bases match TRBD2. The sample consisted of memory CD4+ T cells sorted from blood. Subset described: CD45RA-negative fraction. The CDR3 sequence: CASSTQRDSYNEQFF. The CDR3 DNA reads as TGTGCCAGCAGCACCCAGCGGGACTCCTACAATGAGCAGTTCTTC.